This T cell receptor beta chain was identified during a study of blood T cell repertoires in COVID-19 (dated by TCRdb to 2020 to 2022). Background for the entire study: Collaborator samples came from the United States, Italy and Spain and covered acute and convalescent phases of COVID-19. Samples came from the ongoing ImmuneRACE study (first 160 participants) plus 1,254 subjects from 6 global collaborators. The sample metadata nearly always contained a de-identified subject ID, COVID-19 status, age in years and sex. Where HLA class I and class II types were available, the types were taken from metadata supplied by the sample provider, not from assay-based typing. The prospective study material was composed of cDNA or gDNA derived from T cells, B-cell-depleted T cells, or PBMCs. The repertoires were made available in a free public database intended to serve as a resource for research on the immune response to SARS-CoV-2. The dataset comprised deeply sampled blood TCRbeta repertoires from subjects exposed to, actively infected with, or recovered from COVID-19. General conclusions and limits of the study: The amount of clinical and demographic metadata varied by source and participant and was provided uncurated.

Participants in the prospective study were aged roughly 18 to 100 years, lived in some 24 United States geographic areas, and enrolled through a virtual design. In the prospective study, cohorts were assigned on the basis of participant-reported clinical history obtained from a screening survey and a study questionnaire. In the prospective study, whole blood, serum and a nasopharyngeal or oropharyngeal swab were collected from each participant by mobile phlebotomists. Additional blood draws and questionnaires over an approximately 2-month period could optionally be provided by prospective study participants. Before DNA extraction, prospective study blood samples were shipped either frozen or at room temperature. About this clone: It lacks a known antigen. Base qualities are not at hand, and no much larger clone is one base apart.

Germline trimming: 4 bases from V, 7 bases from J; junction bases outside gene matches: 3. For CDR1 and CDR2, the germline V gene (reference sequence) lists SEHNR and FQNEAQ. From the cysteine up to the phenylalanine, the CDR3 has a length of 14 residues. The only DNA kept is the CDR3, 42 bases in frame from the first base. TCRbeta CDR3 regions were amplified from genomic DNA by means of the immunoSEQ Assay, a bias-controlled multiplex PCR. Per the original workflow: The number of nucleated cells in each sample was estimated from the amplification of reference gene primers within the assay. To quantify the absolute abundance of each unique TCRbeta CDR3 rearrangement, sequence reads were collapsed and filtered. Productive Simpson clonality was computed per sample as the square root of Simpson's diversity index over productive rearrangements. TCRdb took over this immuneACCESS table, retaining in-frame rearrangements with V and J assigned. Such tables are incomplete; in checked studies, under half of the missing clones stem from an unresolved V gene, and the remainder is unexplained. V, J and clone size were drawn from that table, and D and trimming were deduced from the DNA. For this sample the table gives a few hundred thousand clones, of which around 91% were detected only once. The top ten constitute 3.5% to 5% of the sample.

Sequenced material: PBMCs or T cells enriched from blood (not recorded which). The rearranged chain carries TRBV7-9 and TRBJ1-6; 8 bases in the middle match TRBD1. The sequence came from a woman aged 18-29 years with acute COVID-19. This receptor has the CDR3 CASSWTGSNSPLHF. The DNA sequence reads TGTGCCAGCAGCTGGACAGGGTCCAATTCACCCCTCCACTTT.